The 5 T cell receptor beta chains listed next were all sequenced from one sample in a study of OX40 agonist ivuxolimab in advanced cancers. Method: immunoSEQ multiplex PCR; TCRdb's copy keeps in-frame clones and lacks some. Of about 97,000 clones in the sample, 70% to 90% were seen once. The sequencing here drew on CD4+ or CD8+ T cells sorted from blood, taken in a trial of the OX40 agonist ivuxolimab. Receptors were obtained from an adult with an advanced solid tumor such as melanoma, head and neck, liver or kidney cancer.

J is TRBJ2-7 and V is TRBV6-5; 7 bases are shared with TRBD1. V gave up 5 bases and J gave up 3 bases; unmatched junction bases: 10. Germline V lookup: CDR1 MNHEY, CDR2 SVGAGI. CDR3 length: 15 residues. The CDR3 protein is CASSPTQGPSYEQYF. CDR3 DNA sequence: TGTGCCAGCAGTCCGACACAGGGGCCGAGCTACGAGCAGTACTTC.

The chain combines TRBV9 with TRBJ1-1; D is unresolved. The germline CDR1 and CDR2 sequences are SGDLS and YYNGEE. The V end was cut by 2 bases, the J end by 7 bases, with 15 bases between. The CDR3 consists of 14 residues. The CDR3 bases are TGTGCCAGCAGCGTTTTGGACTCCAGGAATGAAGCTTTCTTT. This encodes CASSVLDSRNEAFF.

The CDR3, as DNA: TGTGCCAGCAGCTTAATGGTAGGGGACCCTTACAATGAGCAGTTCTTC. Translating it yields CASSLMVGDPYNEQFF. The chain couples TRBV7-3 to TRBJ2-1; D is possibly TRBD1 or TRBD2 (5 bases each). Germline values: CDR1 SGHTA, CDR2 FQGTGA. CDR3 length equals 16 residues. Trimming cost V 1 base and J 4 bases, with 14 bases left between them.

The rearrangement uses TRBV30 and TRBJ1-4, with no clear D. This CDR3 region has 12 residues. Germline V gene sequence: CDR1 GTSNPN, CDR2 SVGIG (reference sequence). Trimming pared 1 base from V and 4 bases from J, leaving 4 bases between. The CDR3 DNA sequence: TGTGCCTGGAGTGGTCTTAATGAAAAACTGTTTTTT. Translated: CAWSGLNEKLFF.

This chain connects TRBV2 to TRBJ2-1; D is possibly TRBD1 (7 bases). The length of the CDR3 is 15 residues. Trimming removed 3 bases at V and 2 bases at J, with 11 bases between. Per germline, CDR1 SNHLY and CDR2 FYNNEI. In DNA form, the CDR3 reads TGTGCCAGCAGTGAGGCCAGGGGGGCCTACAATGAGCAGTTCTTC. Translated: CASSEARGAYNEQFF.